The clone carrying this T cell receptor (beta chain) was picked up many times. Its cognate antigen is unknown. This entry comes from a study of neurological immune-mediated disorders. Overall study results and limits: Among expanded clones, no CDR3 amino acid sequences were shared across subjects, a pattern suggesting private repertoires in all groups.

Germline V gene sequence: CDR1 ENHRY, CDR2 SYGVKD. The CDR3 extends over 13 amino acids. Trimming took 6 bases from V and 0 from J, leaving 8 bases between them. Time point noted: longitudinal time-point 2. 2 million PBMCs stored at -80 C were the source of the unsorted libraries. The authors produced cDNA by 5'RACE using 10-nucleotide random UMIs. TCRdb ran MiXCR on the 5' RACE reads and lists one entry per CDR3 protein. This sample carries fewer than 60,000 distinct CDR3 sequences, roughly 13% of them seen once, and the ten largest clones take 4.5% to 5.5%. The rearrangement uses TRBV10-3 and TRBJ1-1; D unclear. Sequenced material: PBMCs. The sequence came from a male donor with HTLV-1-associated myelopathy (HAM/TSP). This CDR3 is CAIRASVNTEAFF. The DNA for the CDR3 is TGTGCCATCAGGGCATCAGTGAACACTGAAGCTTTCTTT.